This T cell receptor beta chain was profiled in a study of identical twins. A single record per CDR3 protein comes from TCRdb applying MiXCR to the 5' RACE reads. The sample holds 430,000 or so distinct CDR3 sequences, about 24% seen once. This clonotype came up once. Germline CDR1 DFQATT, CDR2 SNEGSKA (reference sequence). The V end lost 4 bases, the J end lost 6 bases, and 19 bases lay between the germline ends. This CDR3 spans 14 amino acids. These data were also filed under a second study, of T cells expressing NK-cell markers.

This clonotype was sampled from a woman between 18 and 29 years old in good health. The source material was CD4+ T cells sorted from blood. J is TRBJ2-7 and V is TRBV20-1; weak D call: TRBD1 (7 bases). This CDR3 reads CSATTAGGIGEQYF. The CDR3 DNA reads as TGCAGTGCTACCACCGCAGGGGGGATCGGCGAGCAGTACTTC.